The 9 T cell receptor beta chains listed next were all sequenced from one sample in a study of technical replicates of blood from a few donors. Some clones are missing from TCRdb's copy, which holds only in-frame ones; the method was immunoSEQ multiplex PCR. The table shows tens of thousands of clones, with 95% to 98% occurring only once. Material for sequencing was T cells isolated from PBMCs. These receptors were collected from a human donor in good health.

This rearrangement joins TRBV25-1 to TRBJ1-1, with D possibly TRBD1 on 6 matching bases. Trimming stripped 6 bases from V and 1 base from J, with 6 bases between. The germline gives CDR1 MGHDK, CDR2 SYGVNS. The CDR3 sequence is 12 residues long. The CDR3 DNA is TGTGCCAGCAGACAGGGGAACACTGAAGCTTTCTTT. Its translation: CASRQGNTEAFF.

The chain has TRBV28 and TRBJ2-7, with 8 bases fitting TRBD2. Germline-derived CDR1 and CDR2 are MDHEN and SYDVKM. V lost 2 bases, J lost 3 bases, and 15 bases stayed unmatched. This CDR3 has 18 amino acids. The CDR3 region is CASSLGTLPSGLHYEQYF. In DNA, the CDR3 is TGTGCCAGCAGTTTAGGGACTCTCCCTAGCGGGCTGCACTACGAGCAGTACTTC.

The chain employs TRBV6-5 and TRBJ2-3, with 9 bases fitting TRBD2. V lost 8 bases and J lost 2; bases outside the gene matches: 8. Germline V gene lookup returns CDR1 MNHEY and CDR2 SVGAGI. The CDR3 length is 15 residues. This CDR3 reads CASGKLAGPTDTQYF. The CDR3 nucleotides read TGTGCCAGCGGAAAGCTAGCGGGACCCACAGATACGCAGTATTTT.

The chain carries TRBV28 and TRBJ2-7; 7 bases are a match to TRBD2. Germline loops: CDR1 MDHEN, CDR2 SYDVKM. With 5 bases clipped from V and 3 bases from J, the junction kept 7 bases outside the gene matches. The CDR3 sequence is 14 residues long. The CDR3 bases are TGTGCCAGCAGTCCGTCAGCGGGGATCTACGAGCAGTACTTC. Translating gives CASSPSAGIYEQYF. The full variable domain, with the rest looked up from reference TRBV28 and TRBJ2-7, is DVKVTQSSRYLVKRTGEKVFLECVQDMDHENMFWYRQDPGLGLRLIYFSYDVKMKEKGDIPEGYSVSREKKERFSLILESASTNQTSMYLCASSPSAGIYEQYFGPGTRLTVT.

This chain connects TRBV6-1 to TRBJ1-4; D uncertain. This CDR3 region has 11 residues. The V and J ends lost 4 bases and 8 bases respectively, with 5 bases between them. Germline CDR1 MNHNS, CDR2 SASEGT. The CDR3 reads CASSVEEKLFF. CDR3 bases: TGTGCCAGCAGTGTGGAGGAAAAACTGTTTTTT.

The V and J genes are TRBV2 and TRBJ1-2; no clear D. With 5 bases removed from V and 6 bases from J, the gap between germline ends came to 10 bases. The CDR3 totals 12 residues. CDR1 and CDR2 (germline): SNHLY, FYNNEI. CDR3 DNA: TGTGCCAGCAGTCTAAATCCCGATGGCTACACCTTC. It specifies CASSLNPDGYTF. The full variable domain, with the rest looked up from reference TRBV2 and TRBJ1-2, is EPEVTQTPSHQVTQMGQEVILRCVPISNHLYFYWYRQILGQKVEFLVSFYNNEISEKSEIFDDQFSVERPDGSNFTLKIRSTKLEDSAMYFCASSLNPDGYTFGSGTRLTVV.

The CDR3 DNA reads as TGTGCCACCAGCAGAGATGGGCCTAGCGGGAGGCCCCACAATGAGCAGTTCTTC. Translation: CATSRDGPSGRPHNEQFF. This rearrangement joins TRBV15 to TRBJ2-1; 11 nucleotides line up with TRBD2. Trimming cost V 0 bases and J 5 bases; bases outside gene matches: 9. This CDR3 spans 18 amino acids. Germline lookup yields CDR1 LNHNV and CDR2 YYDKDF (reference sequence).

This chain connects TRBV5-4 to TRBJ2-1; TRBD2 matches at 11 bases. Germline lookup yields CDR1 SGHNT and CDR2 YYREEE (reference sequence). CDR3 length: 14 residues. J gave up 6 bases and V 4 bases, and 3 bases lay outside the gene matches. CDR3 sequence (DNA): TGTGCCAGCAGCGGAACTAGCGGGAGCAATGAGCAGTTCTTC. Its protein product is CASSGTSGSNEQFF.

V and J are TRBV4-1 and TRBJ1-2, with a possible D match to TRBD1 (5 bases). CDR1 MGHRA and CDR2 YSYEKL come from the germline V gene. CDR3 length equals 14 residues. The V end was cut by 5 bases, the J end by 2 bases, with 12 bases between. The CDR3 sequence: CASSSPNRNYGYTF. For the CDR3, the DNA is TGCGCCAGCAGCTCCCCCAACAGGAACTATGGCTACACCTTC.